A selection of T cell receptor beta chains follows, all from one sample in a study of blood T cell repertoires in COVID-19. Sequencing used immunoSEQ multiplex PCR; TCRdb keeps in-frame clones, though not all of them. The table shows approximately 380,000 clones, with around 84% occurring only once. Sequenced sample: peripheral blood. Every receptor here comes from a woman between 18 and 30 years old with acute or convalescent COVID-19. Both conserved end residues are part of each CDR3. D genes are given only for firm matches. For some rows the clone size is stated as once, few or many, or as a class when expanded; others skip it.

length	V	J	size	D	CDR3	DNA
19	TRBV20-1	TRBJ2-3	-	TRBD2	CSASSGFVAGAPSTDTQYF	TGCAGTGCTAGTTCGGGTTTCGTAGCGGGAGCCCCTAGCACAGATACGCAGTATTTT
18	TRBV4-2	TRBJ2-6	few	-	CASSQDQGRGSGANVLTF	TGTGCCAGCAGCCAAGATCAGGGAAGGGGATCTGGGGCCAACGTCCTGACTTTC
16	TRBV4-1	TRBJ1-5	once	-	CASSQDWVGGNQPQHF	TGCGCCAGCAGCCAAGATTGGGTAGGAGGGAATCAGCCCCAGCATTTT
15	TRBV3-1/TRBV3-2	TRBJ2-1	few	-	CASSQHRDQGNEQFF	TGTGCCAGCAGCCAGCACCGGGATCAAGGCAATGAGCAGTTCTTC
15	TRBV7-6	TRBJ2-3	-	TRBD1	CASGDRGSGTDTQYF	TGTGCCAGCGGGGACAGGGGGTCGGGCACAGATACGCAGTATTTT
13	TRBV6-6	TRBJ2-7	-	-	CASSYAASYEQYF	TGTGCCAGCAGTTACGCGGCCTCCTACGAGCAGTACTTC
16	TRBV28	TRBJ2-3	-	-	CASSLRWGTGTDTQYF	TGTGCCAGCAGTTTAAGGTGGGGCACAGGGACAGATACGCAGTATTTT
14	TRBV5-5	TRBJ1-1	-	-	CASSSIPGNTEAFF	TGTGCCAGCAGCTCTATACCAGGGAACACTGAAGCTTTCTTT
13	TRBV29-1	TRBJ2-7	-	TRBD2	CSVPSGISYEQYF	TGCAGCGTTCCTAGCGGGATCTCCTACGAGCAGTACTTC
16	TRBV28	TRBJ2-1	once	-	CASTTQTAGSYNEQFF	TGTGCCAGCACTACCCAGACAGCCGGCTCCTACAATGAGCAGTTCTTC
13	TRBV19	TRBJ1-2	-	-	CASSIGGIHGYTF	TGTGCCAGTAGTATTGGGGGGATCCATGGCTACACCTTC
14	TRBV13	TRBJ2-7	-	TRBD2	CASSLTSGGDEQYF	TGTGCCAGCAGCTTGACTAGCGGGGGGGACGAGCAGTACTTC
12	TRBV7-9	TRBJ2-7	-	-	CASSSPFVEQYF	TGTGCCAGCAGTTCCCCCTTTGTCGAGCAGTACTTC
16	TRBV19	TRBJ2-1	-	TRBD2	CASSIGTSFPSDEQFF	TGTGCCAGTAGTATCGGGACTAGTTTCCCGAGCGATGAGCAGTTCTTC
15	TRBV4-1	TRBJ2-3	few	-	CASRRAILGADTQYF	TGCGCCAGCAGGAGGGCGATCCTTGGCGCAGATACGCAGTATTTT
17	TRBV15	TRBJ1-5	once	-	CATSRGPATGGGQPQHF	TGTGCCACCAGCAGGGGACCCGCGACAGGCGGGGGTCAGCCCCAGCATTTT
11	TRBV28	TRBJ1-2	-	-	CASSLNLGYTF	TGTGCCAGCAGTTTAAATCTTGGCTACACCTTC
15	TRBV14	TRBJ2-5	-	TRBD1	CASSQEFAGGETQYF	TGTGCCAGCAGCCAAGAATTTGCAGGGGGAGAGACCCAGTACTTC
14	TRBV5-1	TRBJ2-3	once	-	CASSLVLEADTQYF	TGCGCCAGCAGCTTGGTGTTAGAAGCAGATACGCAGTATTTT
13	TRBV29-1	TRBJ2-5	-	TRBD2	CSALGLGQETQYF	TGCAGCGCCCTGGGACTAGGCCAAGAGACCCAGTACTTC
14	TRBV11-2	TRBJ1-3	-	-	CASSLSRDGNTIYF	TGTGCCAGCAGCTTAAGTCGCGATGGAAACACCATATATTTT
15	TRBV10-3	TRBJ2-7	-	TRBD2	CAISDRASGAYEQYF	TGTGCCATCAGTGATAGGGCTAGCGGGGCCTACGAGCAGTACTTC
13	TRBV10-3	TRBJ1-1	-	TRBD1	CAISVDRYTEAFF	TGTGCCATCAGTGTGGACAGGTACACTGAAGCTTTCTTT
13	TRBV7-3	TRBJ2-3	-	-	CASGFSGTDTQYF	TGTGCCAGCGGATTCAGCGGCACAGATACGCAGTATTTT
13	TRBV28	TRBJ2-5	-	TRBD2	CASRLAGKETQYF	TGTGCCAGCAGACTAGCGGGAAAGGAGACCCAGTACTTC
15	TRBV7-8	TRBJ2-2	-	TRBD1	CASSPRDRNTGELFF	TGTGCCAGCAGCCCCCGGGACAGGAACACCGGGGAGCTGTTTTTT
12	TRBV6-5	TRBJ2-1	-	-	CASSGNYNEQFF	TGTGCCAGCAGCGGGAATTACAATGAGCAGTTCTTC
17	TRBV15	TRBJ1-4	-	TRBD1	CATSRDPLDRGYEKLFF	TGTGCCACCAGCAGAGACCCCCTGGACAGGGGATATGAAAAACTGTTTTTT
16	TRBV11-2	TRBJ2-3	-	TRBD1	CASSSYGTGVTNTQYF	TGTGCCAGCAGCTCGTACGGGACAGGGGTAACAAATACGCAGTATTTT
16	TRBV4-1	TRBJ1-2	-	-	CASSFGTSLANYGYTF	TGCGCCAGCAGCTTCGGGACTTCCCTCGCCAACTATGGCTACACCTTC
13	TRBV19	TRBJ1-4	-	-	CASSPGTREKLFF	TGTGCCAGTAGTCCAGGGACAAGGGAAAAACTGTTTTTT
15	TRBV18	TRBJ1-6	once	-	CASSADSSYNSPLHF	TGTGCCAGCTCAGCAGACAGCTCCTATAATTCACCCCTCCACTTT
16	TRBV6-6	TRBJ2-5	-	TRBD1	CASSSYGQGAQETQYF	TGTGCCAGCAGTTCCTACGGACAGGGGGCGCAGGAGACCCAGTACTTC
15	TRBV24-1	TRBJ2-5	-	-	CATRKLRETPETQYF	TGTGCCACCAGAAAACTCCGGGAGACCCCGGAGACCCAGTACTTC
17	TRBV19	TRBJ2-7	-	TRBD1	CASSIIGSDRGPYEQYF	TGTGCCAGTAGTATTATAGGGTCCGACAGGGGCCCCTACGAGCAGTACTTC
16	TRBV24-1	TRBJ2-5	-	-	CATSDFYGGGQETQYF	TGTGCCACCAGTGATTTCTACGGCGGCGGGCAAGAGACCCAGTACTTC
16	TRBV29-1	TRBJ2-2	-	TRBD2	CSASRSGAPGTGELFF	TGCAGCGCCTCGCGTAGCGGGGCCCCGGGCACCGGGGAGCTGTTTTTT
15	TRBV6-5	TRBJ1-5	few	-	CASSLDMYSNQPQHF	TGTGCCAGCAGTCTTGACATGTATAGCAATCAGCCCCAGCATTTT
14	TRBV5-5	TRBJ2-5	-	TRBD1	CASSRGQVQETQYF	TGTGCCAGCAGTCGGGGACAGGTCCAAGAGACCCAGTACTTC
15	TRBV10-3	TRBJ2-2	-	-	CAISGQSLNTGELFF	TGTGCCATCAGCGGACAGTCGTTGAACACCGGGGAGCTGTTTTTT
19	TRBV11-2	TRBJ2-6	-	-	CASRLNREGALSGANVLTF	TGTGCCAGCAGACTCAACAGGGAAGGGGCTCTCTCTGGGGCCAACGTCCTGACTTTC